This T cell receptor beta chain was recovered during a study of T cells in localized non-small cell lung cancer (dated by TCRdb to between 2020 and 2021). Regarding the complete study: T cell repertoires of approximately 250 early-stage NSCLC patients were analyzed, with tumors being compared against uninvolved tumor-adjacent lungs. The cohort was made up of 200 to 250 treatment-naive NSCLC patients whose localized lung tumors had been resected. NSCLC patients had a mean age of approximately 66 years, and fewer than 150 were male and around 110 female.

This clone came up once. Its antigen has not been determined. Per-nucleotide qualities are absent, and no much larger clonotype sits a single base away. At diagnosis, tumor, uninvolved tumor-adjacent lung and peripheral blood were collected and then preserved as a mix of FFPE and fresh-frozen material. For TCR repertoire profiling, blood samples were analyzed in the form of peripheral blood mononuclear cells. The CDR3 contains 14 residues, cysteine and phenylalanine counted. The entry retains the CDR3 DNA only, 42 bases that are in frame from base 1. Ends trimmed: V by 5 bases, J by 4 bases; bases unmatched to a gene: 7. Taken from the germline V gene (reference sequence), the CDR1 and CDR2 loops are LNHDA and SQIVND. General conclusions and limits of the study: Because multi-region tumor sequencing was not performed, intratumor heterogeneity could not be ruled out. Because the study design was exploratory, TCR variables were selected using unadjusted p-values without false-discovery rate correction. A median of 57 of the top 100 tumor clones were detected in paired uninvolved adjacent lung, and some 28 of these tumor clones were also found among the top 100 clones of the paired uninvolved adjacent lung. The highest T cell clonality was observed in uninvolved tumor-adjacent lung, where clonality exceeded that of tumor, suggesting that antigenic responses were more focused in uninvolved tumor-adjacent lung. Higher blood T cell density associated with longer overall survival, while higher adjacent-lung clonality associated with shorter survival.

TCR beta CDR3 regions were sequenced from DNA using the immunoSEQ Assay. Per the original workflow: T cell density was computed as TCR beta template counts normalized to usable DNA estimated by amplifying housekeeping genes. Richness was estimated with the preseqR package, extrapolating to 400,000 templates for PBMC samples and 120,000 templates for tissue samples. Clonality was defined as one minus Pielou's evenness. Differential abundance testing on productive amino-acid clonotypes, with a minimum total count of 5 and an alpha of 0.1, was used to identify tissue-enriched TCRs. The Jaccard Index and the Morisita Overlap Index were used to measure repertoire overlap between compartments. GLIPH grouped TCR beta CDR3s together with public tetramer-defined viral CDR3s, and a viral motif had to include at least three viral sequences and show V-gene enrichment. What TCRdb holds here is the immuneACCESS table cut down to in-frame rearrangements. Part of the clones is not present; checked against another copy, under half of the missing clones reflect an unresolved V gene, and the others are unexplained. That table furnishes V, J and clone size, whereas the DNA furnished D and trimming. Within this sample are about 20,000 clones, with 87% of them counted one time only. The top ten constitute 10% to 15% of the sample.

The TCR sequence derives from a man aged 35-69 years with stage II squamous cell lung carcinoma. Sequenced material: PBMCs, taken before any cancer treatment. The chain is made from TRBV19 and TRBJ1-2; 7 middle bases align to TRBD1. The nucleotides read TGTGCCAGTAGTGACTACAGGGGAGCCTATGGCTACACCTTC. Its product reads: CASSDYRGAYGYTF.